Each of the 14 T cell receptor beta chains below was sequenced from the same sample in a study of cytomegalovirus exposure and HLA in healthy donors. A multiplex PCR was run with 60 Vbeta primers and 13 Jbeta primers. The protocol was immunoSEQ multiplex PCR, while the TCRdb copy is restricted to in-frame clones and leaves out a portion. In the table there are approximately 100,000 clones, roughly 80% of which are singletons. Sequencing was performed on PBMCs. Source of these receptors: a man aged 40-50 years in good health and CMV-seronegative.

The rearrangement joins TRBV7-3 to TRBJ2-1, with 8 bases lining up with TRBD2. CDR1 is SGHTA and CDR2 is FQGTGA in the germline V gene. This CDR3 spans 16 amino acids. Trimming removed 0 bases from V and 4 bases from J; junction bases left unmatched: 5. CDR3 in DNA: TGTGCCAGCAGCTTAACTGTTAGCGGGGTTTACAATGAGCAGTTCTTC. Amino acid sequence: CASSLTVSGVYNEQFF.

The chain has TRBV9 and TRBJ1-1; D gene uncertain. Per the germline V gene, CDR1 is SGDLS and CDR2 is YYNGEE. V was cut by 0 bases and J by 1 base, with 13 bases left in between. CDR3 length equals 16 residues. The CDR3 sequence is CASSVGAGRENTEAFF. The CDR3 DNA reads TGTGCCAGCAGCGTAGGGGCCGGCAGAGAGAACACTGAAGCTTTCTTT.

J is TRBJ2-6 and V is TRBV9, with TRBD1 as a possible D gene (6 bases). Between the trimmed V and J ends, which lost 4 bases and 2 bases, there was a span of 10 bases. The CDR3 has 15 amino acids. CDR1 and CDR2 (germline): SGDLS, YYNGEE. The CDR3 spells CASSTAGAGANVLTF. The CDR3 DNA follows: TGTGCCAGCAGCACCGCAGGGGCTGGGGCCAACGTCCTGACTTTC.

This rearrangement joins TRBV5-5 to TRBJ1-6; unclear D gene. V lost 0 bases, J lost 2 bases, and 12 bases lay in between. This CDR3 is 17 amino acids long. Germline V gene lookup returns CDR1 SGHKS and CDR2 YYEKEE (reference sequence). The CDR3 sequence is CASSLDGANPYNSPLHF. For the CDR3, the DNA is TGTGCCAGCAGCTTGGACGGAGCTAACCCCTATAATTCACCCCTCCACTTT.

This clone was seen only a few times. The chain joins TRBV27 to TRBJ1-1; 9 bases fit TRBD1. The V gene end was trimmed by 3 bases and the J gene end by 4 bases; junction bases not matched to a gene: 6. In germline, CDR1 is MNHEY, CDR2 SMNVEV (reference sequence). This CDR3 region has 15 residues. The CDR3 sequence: CASSFSGDRVTEAFF. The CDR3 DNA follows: TGTGCCAGCAGTTTCTCAGGGGACAGGGTCACTGAAGCTTTCTTT.

In nucleotides, the CDR3 is TGCAGCGTTGTCCAGGGGGCCGGGGGGACCTACAATGAGCAGTTCTTC. This codes for CSVVQGAGGTYNEQFF. The chain uses TRBV29-1 and TRBJ2-1, with D perhaps TRBD1 (8 bases). CDR1 SQVTM and CDR2 ANQGSEA come from the germline V gene. The ends were cut back, 4 bases at V and 2 bases at J, with 18 bases in the middle. The CDR3 extends over 16 amino acids.

DNA for the CDR3: TGTGCCAGCACCCCTGACAGAGGGGGTGGCTACACCTTC. Translation gives CASTPDRGGGYTF. The rearrangement links TRBV6-1 to TRBJ1-2; D possibly corresponds to TRBD1 (6 bases). The CDR3 is 13 amino acids. From germline, CDR1 is MNHNS and CDR2 SASEGT. V shed 7 bases and J shed 7 bases, with 16 bases lying between them.

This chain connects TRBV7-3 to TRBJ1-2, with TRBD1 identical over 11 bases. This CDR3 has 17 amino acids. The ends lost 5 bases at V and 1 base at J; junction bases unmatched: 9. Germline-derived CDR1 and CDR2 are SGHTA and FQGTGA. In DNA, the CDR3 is TGTGCCAGCAGCCCGTCGGGGACAGGGGGTAGTAACTATGGCTACACCTTC. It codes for CASSPSGTGGSNYGYTF. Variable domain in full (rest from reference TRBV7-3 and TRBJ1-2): GAGVSQTPSNKVTEKGKYVELRCDPISGHTALYWYRQSLGQGPEFLIYFQGTGAADDSGLPNDRFFAVRPEGSVSTLKIQRTERGDSAVYLCASSPSGTGGSNYGYTFGSGTRLTVV.

This CDR3 reads CASSIGPGPAGAYEQYF. Here the CDR3 DNA reads TGTGCCAGTAGTATAGGCCCGGGGCCAGCGGGGGCCTACGAGCAGTACTTC. V gene TRBV19 combines with J gene TRBJ2-7; 8 positions agree with TRBD2. The germline CDR1 and CDR2 sequences are LNHDA and SQIVND (reference sequence). The ends lost 1 base at V and 2 bases at J; junction bases unmatched: 10. There are 17 residues in the CDR3.

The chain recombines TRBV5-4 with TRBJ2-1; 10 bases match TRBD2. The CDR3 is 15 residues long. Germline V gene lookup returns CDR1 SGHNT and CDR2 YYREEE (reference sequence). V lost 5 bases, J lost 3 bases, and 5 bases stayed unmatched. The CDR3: CASRQGLADYNEQFF. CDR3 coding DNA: TGTGCCAGCAGGCAAGGACTAGCGGACTACAATGAGCAGTTCTTC.

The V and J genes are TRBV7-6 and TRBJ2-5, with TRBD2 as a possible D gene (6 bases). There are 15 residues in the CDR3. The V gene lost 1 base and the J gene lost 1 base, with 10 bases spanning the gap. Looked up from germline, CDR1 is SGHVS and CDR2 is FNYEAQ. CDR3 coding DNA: TGTGCCAGCAGCTTAGACCCGGGGGTCCAAGAGACCCAGTACTTC. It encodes CASSLDPGVQETQYF. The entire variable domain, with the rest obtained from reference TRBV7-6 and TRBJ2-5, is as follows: GAGVSQSPRYKVTKRGQDVALRCDPISGHVSLYWYRQALGQGPEFLTYFNYEAQQDKSGLPNDRFSAERPEGSISTLTIQRTEQRDSAMYRCASSLDPGVQETQYFGPGTRLLVL.

The DNA for the CDR3 is TGCGCCAGCAGCTTGGCGTCAGGGATAGAGTATGGCTACACCTTC. This codes for CASSLASGIEYGYTF. The chain links TRBV5-1 to TRBJ1-2; a possible D gene is TRBD1 (5 bases). Deletions cut 0 bases from V and 5 bases from J, with 14 bases between. The CDR3 is 15 amino acids. Germline values: CDR1 SGHRS, CDR2 YFSETQ.

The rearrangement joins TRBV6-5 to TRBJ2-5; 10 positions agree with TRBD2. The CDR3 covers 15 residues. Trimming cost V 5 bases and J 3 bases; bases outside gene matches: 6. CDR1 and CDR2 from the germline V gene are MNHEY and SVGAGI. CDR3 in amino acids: CASSPRTSGKETQYF. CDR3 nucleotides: TGTGCCAGCAGTCCTCGGACTAGCGGTAAAGAGACCCAGTACTTC.

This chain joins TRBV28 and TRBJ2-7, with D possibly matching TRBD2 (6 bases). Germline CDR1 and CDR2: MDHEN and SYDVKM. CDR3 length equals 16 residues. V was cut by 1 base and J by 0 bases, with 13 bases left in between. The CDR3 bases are TGTGCCAGCAGTTTATTCGGCCGGGGGAGCTCCTACGAGCAGTACGTC. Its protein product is CASSLFGRGSSYEQYV.